These 10 T cell receptor beta chains were sequenced from one sample in a study of blood T cell repertoires in COVID-19. Generated by immunoSEQ multiplex PCR, the TCRdb table keeps only in-frame clones and is missing some. The sample has 150,000 to 200,000 clones; more than 85% are singletons. Sequenced sample: peripheral blood. The origin of the receptors is a woman aged 80 or over in a cohort sampled during active or convalescent COVID-19.

V and J are TRBV19 and TRBJ2-3; possibly TRBD1 for D (6 bases). V gave up 6 bases and J gave up 6 bases, with 13 bases separating them. The CDR3 length is 13 residues. CDR1 LNHDA and CDR2 SQIVND come from the germline V gene (reference sequence). CDR3 coding DNA: TGTGCCAGTAGACAGGGCATGACGGATACGCAGTATTTT. Encoded protein: CASRQGMTDTQYF.

The J gene is TRBJ2-3, the V gene TRBV14, with D possibly being TRBD2 (5 bases). The CDR3 is 15 amino acids. The germline CDR1 and CDR2 sequences are SGHDN and FVKESK. The V end lost 4 bases, the J end lost 8 bases, and 19 bases lay between the germline ends. In nucleotides, the CDR3 is TGTGCCAGCAGCCCGGAAGTGGCTAGCCTAGGTACGCAGTATTTT. Its protein is CASSPEVASLGTQYF.

The V and J genes are TRBV5-4 and TRBJ1-1; D remains unclear. CDR3 length equals 13 residues. With 3 bases removed from V and 10 bases from J, the gap between germline ends came to 16 bases. The germline gives CDR1 SGHNT, CDR2 YYREEE (reference sequence). For the CDR3, the DNA is TGTGCCAGCAGCTCAAAGGGCGGGATTGGAGCTTTCTTT. It specifies CASSSKGGIGAFF. Supplemented by reference TRBV5-4 and TRBJ1-1, the full variable domain reads ETGVTQSPTHLIKTRGQQVTLRCSSQSGHNTVSWYQQALGQGPQFIFQYYREEENGRGNFPPRFSGLQFPNYSSELNVNALELDDSALYLCASSSKGGIGAFFGQGTRLTVV.

The V and J genes are TRBV30 and TRBJ2-1; possible D gene TRBD1, 5 bases. The CDR3 has 13 residues. CDR1 GTSNPN and CDR2 SVGIG come from the germline V gene (reference sequence). With 1 base removed from V and 8 bases from J, the gap between germline ends came to 12 bases. As DNA, the CDR3 is TGTGCCTGGAGTGAACATCAGGGCGATGAGCAGTTCTTC. Its translation: CAWSEHQGDEQFF.

This clone came up a few times. The genes are TRBV6-2 or TRBV6-3 and TRBJ2-2; 10 bases fit TRBD1. The CDR3 is 14 residues long. CDR1 is MNHEY, CDR2 SVGEGT, per germline. J was trimmed by 7 bases and V by 4 bases; bases with no gene match: 3. The CDR3 here is CASSWTGGGGELFF. DNA for the CDR3: TGTGCCAGCAGTTGGACAGGGGGTGGCGGGGAGCTGTTTTTT.

This clone was observed a single time. The J gene is TRBJ2-3, the V gene TRBV27, with a weak D call TRBD2 (7 bases). With 5 bases removed from V and 2 bases from J, the gap between germline ends came to 17 bases. The CDR3 covers 16 residues. Germline V gene lookup returns CDR1 MNHEY and CDR2 SMNVEV (reference sequence). The CDR3 region is CASSASSRGLTDTQYF. The CDR3 DNA reads as TGTGCCAGCAGTGCTAGCTCGCGGGGGCTCACAGATACGCAGTATTTT.

A single count supports this clone. V is TRBV7-2 and J is TRBJ2-1; a weak D match, TRBD1 (6 bases). CDR3 length: 16 residues. Trimming stripped 1 base from V and 4 bases from J, with 14 bases between. Per the germline V gene, CDR1 is SGHTA and CDR2 is FQGNSA. The CDR3 sequence is CASSLDWGLGYNEQFF. The CDR3 DNA follows: TGTGCCAGCAGCTTAGATTGGGGGCTCGGGTACAATGAGCAGTTCTTC.

The rearrangement joins TRBV2 to TRBJ2-7, with TRBD1 matching over 9 bases. The ends lost 6 bases at V and 5 bases at J; junction bases unmatched: 11. The germline V gene has CDR1 SNHLY and CDR2 FYNNEI. The CDR3 extends over 15 amino acids. The CDR3 reads CASRGGTGFLHEQYV. The CDR3 DNA reads as TGTGCCAGCAGGGGAGGGACAGGGTTCCTGCACGAGCAGTACGTC.

This chain connects TRBV25-1 to TRBJ1-5, with D possibly matching TRBD1 (5 bases). Germline lookup yields CDR1 MGHDK and CDR2 SYGVNS. V lost 1 base and J lost 6, with 10 bases in between. The CDR3 contains 14 residues. Written as DNA, the CDR3 is TGTGCCAGCAGTGAATGGGCGGGGGTTCAGCCCCAGCATTTT. Encoded protein: CASSEWAGVQPQHF. Based on the CDR3 plus reference TRBV25-1 and TRBJ1-5, the full variable domain is EADIYQTPRYLVIGTGKKITLECSQTMGHDKMYWYQQDPGMELHLIHYSYGVNSTEKGDLSSESTVSRIRTEHFPLTLESARPSHTSQYLCASSEWAGVQPQHFGDGTRLSIL.

The J gene is TRBJ1-1, the V gene TRBV24-1, with 7 bases matching TRBD1. Germline CDR1 is KGHDR and CDR2 is SFDVKD. This CDR3 region has 13 residues. Trimming cost V 6 bases and J 3 bases; bases outside gene matches: 3. The CDR3 nucleotides read TGTGCCACCAGTAAAGACAGGGACACTGAAGCTTTCTTT. It encodes CATSKDRDTEAFF.